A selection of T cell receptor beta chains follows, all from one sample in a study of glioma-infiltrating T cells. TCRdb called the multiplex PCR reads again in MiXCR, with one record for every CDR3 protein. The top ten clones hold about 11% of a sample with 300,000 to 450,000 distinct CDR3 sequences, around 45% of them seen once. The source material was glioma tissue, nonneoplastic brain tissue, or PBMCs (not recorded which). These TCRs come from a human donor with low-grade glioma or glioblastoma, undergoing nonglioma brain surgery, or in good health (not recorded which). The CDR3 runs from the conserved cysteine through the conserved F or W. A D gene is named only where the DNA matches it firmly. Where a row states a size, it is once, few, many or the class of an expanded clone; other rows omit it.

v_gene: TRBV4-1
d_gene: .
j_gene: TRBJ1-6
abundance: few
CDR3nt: TGCGCCAGCAGCCAAGATCGGTTACCCCTCCACTTT
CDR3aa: CASSQDRLPLHF

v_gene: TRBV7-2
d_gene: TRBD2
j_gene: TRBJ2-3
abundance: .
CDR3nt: TGTGCCAGCAGCCGGGGGACTAGCGGTCCCCAAAACCGGGAGCAGTATTTT
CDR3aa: CASSRGTSGPQNREQYF

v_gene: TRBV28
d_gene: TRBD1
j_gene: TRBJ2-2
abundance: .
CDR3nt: TGTGCCAGCAGTTTTTATGGACAGGGGTTAGGCGGGGAGCTGTTTTTT
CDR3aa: CASSFYGQGLGGELFF

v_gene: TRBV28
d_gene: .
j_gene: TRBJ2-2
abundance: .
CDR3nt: TGTGCCAGCAGTTTCTTGCGGAGGGGTACGAACACCGGGGAGCTGTTTTTT
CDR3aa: CASSFLRRGTNTGELFF

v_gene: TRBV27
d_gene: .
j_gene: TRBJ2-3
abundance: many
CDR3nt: TGTGCCAGCAGTTTATCCCGCACAGATACGCAGTATTTT
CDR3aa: CASSLSRTDTQYF

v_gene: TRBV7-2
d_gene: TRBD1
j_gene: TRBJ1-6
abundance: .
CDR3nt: TGTGCCAGCAGCTTGGCGAGGGGGCTGGGGCCCTTTTATAATTCACCCCTCCACTTT
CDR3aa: CASSLARGLGPFYNSPLHF

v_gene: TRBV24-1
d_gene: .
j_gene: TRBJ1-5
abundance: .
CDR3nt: TGTGCCACCAGTGGTGCCAGTTATAACAATCAGCCCCAGCATTTT
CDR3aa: CATSGASYNNQPQHF

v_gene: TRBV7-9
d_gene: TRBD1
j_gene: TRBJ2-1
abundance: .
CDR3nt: TGTGCCAGCAGCTCGCCCCCAACAGGGGCCGCGGTGTATGAGCAGTTCTTC
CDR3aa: CASSSPPTGAAVYEQFF

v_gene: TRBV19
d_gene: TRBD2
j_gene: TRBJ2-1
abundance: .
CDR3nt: TGTGCCAGTAGTATGATGACTAGCGGGAATAATGAGCAGTTCTTC
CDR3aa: CASSMMTSGNNEQFF

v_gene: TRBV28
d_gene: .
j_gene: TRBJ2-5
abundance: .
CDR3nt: TGTGCCAGCAGTTTACACCCGTCCGGAACGGGGGAACAAGAGACCCAGTACTTC
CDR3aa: CASSLHPSGTGEQETQYF